This TCR beta chain was recovered during a study of identical twins. The CDR3 spans 14 residues. Trimming cost V 4 bases and J 4 bases; bases outside gene matches: 8. Germline V gives CDR1 SGHRS, CDR2 YFSETQ. Study conclusions and caveats: Modelling approaches yielded underestimates of out-of-frame TCR alpha sharing between monozygotic twins. There were fewer insertions in abundant cord blood beta clonotypes, but memory repertoires showed no such pattern.

Unique molecular identifiers were in the cDNA, with template-switch universal primer binding. TCRdb recomputed calls from the 5' RACE reads with MiXCR, one row per CDR3 protein. The table includes about 570,000 distinct CDR3 sequences, 7.5% to 10% detected once. Ten or more counts support this clonotype. Its matching antigen is unknown. These same data were also listed under a study on yellow fever vaccine responses in identical twins.

This receptor was obtained from a woman aged 18-29 years in good health. The sequencing sample was made of PBMCs. The chain couples TRBV5-1 to TRBJ2-7; 7 nucleotides align to TRBD1. In nucleotides, the CDR3 is TGCGCCAGCAGCCTCGAGGGGGCCGGGTACGAGCAGTACTTC. Translated, it gives CASSLEGAGYEQYF.